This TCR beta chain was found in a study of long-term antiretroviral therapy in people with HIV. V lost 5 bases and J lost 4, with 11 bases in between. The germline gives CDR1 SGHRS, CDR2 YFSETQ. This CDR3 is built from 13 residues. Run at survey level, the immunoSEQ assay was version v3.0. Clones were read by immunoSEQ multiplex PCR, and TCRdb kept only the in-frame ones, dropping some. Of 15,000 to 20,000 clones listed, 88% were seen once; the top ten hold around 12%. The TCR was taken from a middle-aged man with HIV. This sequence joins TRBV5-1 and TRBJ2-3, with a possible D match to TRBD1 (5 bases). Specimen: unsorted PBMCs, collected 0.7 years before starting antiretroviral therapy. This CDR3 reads CASSGQGSDTQYF. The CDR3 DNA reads TGCGCCAGCAGTGGGCAGGGTTCAGATACGCAGTATTTT. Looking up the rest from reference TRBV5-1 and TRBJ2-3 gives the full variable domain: KAGVTQTPRYLIKTRGQQVTLSCSPISGHRSVSWYQQTPGQGLQFLFEYFSETQRNKGNFPGRFSGRQFSNSRSEMNVSTLELGDSALYLCASSGQGSDTQYFGPGTRLTVL.